This paragraph covers one TCR beta chain sequence. Its antigen is as yet unknown. This specimen comes from a study of cytomegalovirus exposure and HLA in healthy donors. Study-wide results and caveats: Per published reports, the classifier diagnosed cytomegalovirus status with high specificity and sensitivity. Per a prior analysis, the majority of TCR beta V segments were productive roughly 87% or roughly 30% of the time.

The PCR made use of 60 Vbeta and 13 Jbeta primers. Produced via immunoSEQ multiplex PCR; TCRdb's table is partial and in-frame only. The table includes 150,000 to 200,000 clones, about three quarters detected once. Input material: PBMCs. The TCR comes from a woman aged 35 to 49 in good health and CMV-seropositive.

CDR3 in amino acids: CASSDRTSGSGNEQFF. CDR3 coding DNA: TGCGCCAGCAGTGATAGGACTAGCGGGAGCGGTAATGAGCAGTTCTTC. The V gene is TRBV10-1, the J gene TRBJ2-1; 13 positions agree with TRBD2. Germline V gene data show CDR1 as WNHNN and CDR2 as SYGVQD (reference sequence). This CDR3 comprises 16 residues. After removal of 3 bases from V and 7 bases from J, the junction contained 6 bases not matched to a gene.